Listed below are T cell receptor beta chains from one sample, sequenced in a study of neurological immune-mediated disorders. In TCRdb, the 5' RACE reads were re-called with MiXCR into one record per CDR3 protein. The top ten hold roughly 10% of the sample, which has 50,000 to 75,000 distinct CDR3 sequences, roughly 13% seen once. The specimen sequenced was PBMCs. The source of these receptors is a woman aged 60-75 years with HTLV-1-associated myelopathy (HAM/TSP). The CDR3 runs from the conserved cysteine through the conserved F or W. Each record gives: CDR3 protein, CDR3 DNA, V gene, clone size, J gene, D gene. A D gene is named only where the DNA matches it firmly. Some rows mark clone size as missing; the rest say once, few, many or name a class of expanded clone.

CASSLEAPGRETQYF TGCGCCAGCAGCTTGGAAGCCCCAGGGCGGGAGACCCAGTACTTC TRBV5-1 many TRBJ2-5 -
CASSRKIAGGDTQYF TGTGCCAGCAGCCGAAAAATAGCGGGAGGGGATACGCAGTATTTT TRBV11-2 many TRBJ2-3 TRBD2
CASSAGSGSNEQFF TGTGCCAGCTCAGCGGGTAGCGGGAGTAATGAGCAGTTCTTC TRBV28 - TRBJ2-1 TRBD2
CASSFGGNTEAFF TGTGCCAGCAGCTTCGGAGGGAACACTGAAGCTTTCTTT TRBV7-2 many TRBJ1-1 -
CASRRAHGGGSYGELFF TGTGCCAGCAGGCGCGCCCATGGGGGGGGATCTTACGGGGAGCTGTTTTTT TRBV27 many TRBJ2-2 TRBD2
CASSLRQPSYNEQFF TGTGCCAGCAGCTTGAGACAGCCCTCCTACAATGAGCAGTTCTTC TRBV5-5 many TRBJ2-1 -
CASSQGSGEVRELFF TGTGCCAGCAGCCAAGGATCAGGGGAGGTTAGGGAGCTGTTTTTT TRBV3-1 many TRBJ2-2 -
CSARTPSGGMLGTDTQYF TGCAGTGCTAGAACCCCTAGCGGGGGAATGCTCGGCACAGATACGCAGTATTTT TRBV20-1 many TRBJ2-3 TRBD2
CASRSGEYTGANVLTF TGCGCCAGCAGGTCAGGGGAGTATACTGGGGCCAACGTCCTGACTTTC TRBV5-1 many TRBJ2-6 -
CSVAAGLGYTF TGCAGCGTCGCTGCGGGGTTAGGCTACACCTTC TRBV29-1 many TRBJ1-2 -
CASSEGRTQLTGELFF TGTGCCAGCAGTGAAGGGAGAACCCAACTCACCGGGGAGCTGTTTTTT TRBV6-1 - TRBJ2-2 -
CAISESTAGGQDTQYF TGTGCCATCAGTGAGTCAACGGCGGGAGGTCAAGATACGCAGTATTTT TRBV10-3 - TRBJ2-3 TRBD2
CASGGRGPSYSGANVLTF TGTGCCAGCGGTGGGAGGGGGCCCTCTTACTCTGGGGCCAACGTCCTGACTTTC TRBV6-5 many TRBJ2-6 -
CASSYSGLAYEQFF TGTGCCAGCAGCTACTCAGGACTAGCTTATGAGCAGTTCTTC TRBV7-8 few TRBJ2-1 TRBD2
CASSFRGKDEQYF TGTGCCAGCAGTTTTCGGGGGAAGGACGAGCAGTACTTC TRBV27 many TRBJ2-7 -
CASSLTRQGQETQYF TGTGCCAGCAGTTTAACCCGCCAGGGCCAAGAGACCCAGTACTTC TRBV27 many TRBJ2-5 -
CASSLSRQLGESYEQYF TGTGCCAGCAGTTTATCACGCCAGCTGGGGGAGTCCTACGAGCAGTACTTC TRBV28 many TRBJ2-7 -
CASSLGQAPAGEQYF TGTGCCAGCAGCTTAGGGCAGGCCCCCGCAGGCGAGCAGTACTTC TRBV7-9 many TRBJ2-7 -
CASSRDPDYNSPLHF TGCGCCAGCAGCAGGGACCCGGACTATAATTCACCCCTCCACTTT TRBV5-1 many TRBJ1-6 -
CASSPQGRVDETQYF TGTGCCAGCAGTCCCCAGGGAAGGGTGGACGAGACCCAGTACTTC TRBV12-3/TRBV12-4 many TRBJ2-5 -
CAIRSWRGEETQYF TGTGCCATCAGAAGTTGGCGGGGGGAAGAGACCCAGTACTTC TRBV10-3 many TRBJ2-5 TRBD2
CASSGQGAYNSPLHF TGTGCCAGCAGTGGGCAGGGAGCCTATAATTCACCCCTCCACTTT TRBV12-3/TRBV12-4 many TRBJ1-6 -
CASTPMGGEQYF TGTGCCAGCACCCCGATGGGTGGGGAGCAGTACTTC TRBV28 many TRBJ2-7 -
CASSRRGGYGYTF TGTGCCAGCAGTAGGAGAGGGGGCTATGGCTACACCTTC TRBV28 many TRBJ1-2 -
CASSLEGEGKFF TGCGCCAGCAGCTTGGAGGGAGAGGGAAAGTTCTTC TRBV5-1 many TRBJ2-1 -
CASTRSGLAHYNEQFF TGTGCCAGCACTCGGTCCGGGCTAGCTCACTACAATGAGCAGTTCTTC TRBV6-5 many TRBJ2-1 -
CASSAWGNTEAFF TGTGCCAGCAGTGCTTGGGGGAACACTGAAGCTTTCTTT TRBV2 once TRBJ1-1 -
CASSPSRDYEQYF TGCGCCAGCAGCCCCAGTCGAGACTACGAGCAGTACTTC TRBV5-1 many TRBJ2-7 -
CASSEYYSPLHF TGTGCCAGCAGTGAATACTACTCACCCCTCCACTTT TRBV25-1 many TRBJ1-6 -
CSARARLAGSSYEQYF TGCAGTGCTAGGGCCAGACTAGCGGGGAGCTCCTACGAGCAGTACTTC TRBV20-1 many TRBJ2-7 TRBD2